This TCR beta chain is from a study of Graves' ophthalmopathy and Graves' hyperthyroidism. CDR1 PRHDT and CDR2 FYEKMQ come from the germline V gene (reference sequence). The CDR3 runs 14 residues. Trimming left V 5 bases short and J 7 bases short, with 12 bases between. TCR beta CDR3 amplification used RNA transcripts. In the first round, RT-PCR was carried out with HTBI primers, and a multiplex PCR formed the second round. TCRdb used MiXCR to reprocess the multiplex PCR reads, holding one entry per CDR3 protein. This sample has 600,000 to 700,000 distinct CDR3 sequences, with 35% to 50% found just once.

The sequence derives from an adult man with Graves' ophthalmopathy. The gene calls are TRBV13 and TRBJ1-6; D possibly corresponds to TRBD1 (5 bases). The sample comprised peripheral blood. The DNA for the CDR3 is TGTGCCAGCAGCAGGAAAGGGGCCAATTCACCCCTCCACTTT. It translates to CASSRKGANSPLHF.